The rows below give T cell receptor beta chains drawn from one sample of a study of blood T cell repertoires in COVID-19. This table comes from immunoSEQ multiplex PCR, and its TCRdb copy is limited to in-frame clones, with some not included. The data show tens of thousands of clones, approximately 86% seen once. The sequencing input was peripheral blood. Receptors were obtained from a woman of 80 years or more with active or convalescent COVID-19. The CDR3 runs from the conserved cysteine through the conserved F or W. The D gene is left open where the match is weak. Clone size is stated in some rows and not others, as once, few, many or a class when expanded.

NA,NA,TRBV9,TRBJ2-5,CASSVNYPEETQYF,TGTGCCAGCAGCGTAAACTACCCCGAAGAGACCCAGTACTTC
NA,once,TRBV29-1,TRBJ1-2,CSVELGPNYGYTF,TGCAGCGTTGAGCTGGGGCCTAACTATGGCTACACCTTC
NA,NA,TRBV7-2,TRBJ1-4,CASRLLGDPTNEKLFF,TGTGCCAGCAGGTTGTTGGGCGACCCAACTAATGAAAAACTGTTTTTT
TRBD2,NA,TRBV6-4,TRBJ2-3,CATRGLAGADTQYF,TGTGCCACCCGGGGACTAGCGGGGGCAGATACGCAGTATTTT
NA,NA,TRBV7-2,TRBJ1-2,CASSSVWVGNYGYTF,TGTGCCAGCAGTAGCGTATGGGTTGGGAACTATGGCTACACCTTC
NA,few,TRBV11-3,TRBJ1-2,CASSLRGTYGYTF,TGTGCCAGCAGCTTAAGGGGGACCTATGGCTACACCTTC
NA,NA,TRBV29-1,TRBJ1-3,CSGVRAGSGNTIYF,TGCAGCGGCGTCAGGGCCGGCTCTGGAAACACCATATATTTT
NA,NA,TRBV19,TRBJ2-4,CASKGGHIQYF,TGTGCCAGTAAGGGAGGCCACATTCAGTACTTC
NA,NA,TRBV25-1,TRBJ1-1,CASSPGAGMNTEAFF,TGTGCCAGCAGTCCAGGGGCAGGGATGAACACTGAAGCTTTCTTT
TRBD1,once,TRBV9,TRBJ1-1,CASSVNRGDTEAFF,TGTGCCAGCAGCGTTAACAGGGGGGACACTGAAGCTTTCTTT
NA,NA,TRBV3-1/TRBV3-2,TRBJ1-1,CASSQLGDTEAFF,TGTGCCAGCAGCCAATTAGGGGACACTGAAGCTTTCTTT
NA,NA,TRBV7-3,TRBJ1-1,CASSQLGETEAFF,TGTGCCAGCAGCCAGCTAGGGGAAACTGAAGCTTTCTTT
TRBD1,once,TRBV25-1,TRBJ2-1,CASSESGQGWYNEQFF,TGTGCCAGCAGTGAATCAGGACAGGGTTGGTACAATGAGCAGTTCTTC
TRBD1,NA,TRBV7-2,TRBJ2-1,CASSRTGGLNNEQFF,TGTGCCAGCAGCCGGACAGGGGGGCTTAACAATGAGCAGTTCTTC
NA,NA,TRBV19,TRBJ2-2,CASSIVITGELFF,TGTGCCAGTAGTATAGTAATCACCGGGGAGCTGTTTTTT
TRBD2,NA,TRBV5-6,TRBJ2-3,CASSGSSGRATDTQYF,TGTGCCAGCAGCGGCTCTAGCGGGAGGGCGACAGATACGCAGTATTTT
TRBD2,NA,TRBV18,TRBJ2-5,CASSSSGQETQYF,TGTGCCAGCTCATCTAGCGGTCAAGAGACCCAGTACTTC
NA,NA,TRBV5-1,TRBJ1-2,CASSLDPKGFGYTF,TGCGCCAGCAGCTTGGACCCTAAGGGGTTCGGCTACACCTTC
TRBD1,NA,TRBV5-6,TRBJ2-3,CASSLTGTEGTDTQYF,TGTGCCAGCAGCTTAACCGGGACAGAAGGCACAGATACGCAGTATTTT
NA,NA,TRBV27,TRBJ1-3,CASRDSSGNTIYF,TGTGCCAGCAGGGACAGCTCTGGAAACACCATATATTTT
TRBD2,NA,TRBV7-6,TRBJ2-3,CASSPRPGLATDTQYF,TGTGCCAGCAGCCCCCGACCGGGACTAGCGACAGATACGCAGTATTTT
TRBD1,once,TRBV5-1,TRBJ2-1,CASSFTPDRKYNEQFF,TGCGCCAGCAGCTTTACCCCGGACAGGAAATACAATGAGCAGTTCTTC
NA,NA,TRBV18,TRBJ2-7,CASSPGGSSYEQYF,TGTGCCAGCTCACCGGGAGGAAGCTCCTACGAGCAGTACTTC
NA,NA,TRBV5-1,TRBJ1-3,CASSVTASGNTIYF,TGCGCCAGCAGCGTGACAGCCTCTGGAAACACCATATATTTT
NA,few,TRBV5-8,TRBJ1-5,CASSGAGNQPQHF,TGTGCCAGCAGCGGAGCCGGGAATCAGCCCCAGCATTTT